This entry describes one T cell receptor beta chain. The target of this receptor is not known. Nothing much larger sits one base from this clone, and base qualities are not available. A distance of 10 bases separates the germline ends of V and J, which lose 0 bases and 4 bases respectively. There are 14 amino acids in the CDR3, from cysteine to phenylalanine inclusive. CDR3 DNA only is kept here, 42 bases in frame from base 1. Via the germline V gene, CDR1 is SGHRS and CDR2 YFSETQ. The data stem from a study of T cell repertoires in ileal Crohn's disease (dated by TCRdb to between 2018 and 2021). Regarding the complete study: At the time of surgery, roughly 40% of patients were active smokers, and the median duration of disease was around eight years. Endoscopic postoperative recurrence was defined by a Rutgeerts score above i0. Running in parallel with the study was a multicentre cohort set up to find predictors of early endoscopic recurrence following ileocolonic resection. Roughly half of the patients were given postoperative therapy, with some 17 on anti-TNF agents and about a dozen on thiopurines. The TCR repertoire was analysed in around 50 patients with Crohn's disease drawn from a prospective multicentre cohort. Every patient underwent surgery because of a complication, which was stricturing disease in 61% of cases and penetrating disease in roughly 39%. The study sequenced about 150 mucosal samples from 55 or so patients, taken at several locations on the surgical specimen and at postoperative endoscopy.

Library preparation employed the immunoSEQ multiplex PCR assay. Adaptive Biotechnology amplified the CDR3 regions from genomic DNA with a two-step multiplex PCR designed to control amplification bias. Primers covering every V and J gene segment were used in the first PCR, while barcodes and Illumina adapters were added in the second PCR. An Illumina instrument was used to sequence the CDR3 libraries. The paper's processing steps were these. Vendor-provided pipelines were combined with custom analysis of raw data in R/Bioconductor under R version 3.3.0. Clonality, which ranges from 0 to 1, was calculated as the inverse of the normalised Shannon entropy across all productive clones. High-frequency clones were defined as the share of the repertoire taken up by the top 100 clones, keeping only clones that passed a 95% confidence test. The Simpson index measured repertoire diversity, and the Morisita-Horn index measured overlap between samples. TCRdb carries this immuneACCESS record with in-frame sequences only. Its versions omit some clonotypes, under half of them owing to an unresolved V gene in the studies checked, with the rest unexplained. Clone size and V and J calls were adopted from that table, with D and trimming inferred from the DNA. The sample table shows about 2,700 clones, and about 90% are seen once. The ten biggest clones cover 2% to 2.5% of the sample.

Lamina propria lymphocytes from surgical specimens were isolated on a Ficoll-hypaque gradient before cell sorting. Adults with ileal or ileocolonic Crohn's disease for whom ileocolonic resection was indicated were considered eligible. CD4 and CD8 T cells were sorted using a BD FACSAria III, with a mean purity above 98%. What the work shows at the level of the full study, not this receptor alone: Endoscopic recurrence was found to be associated with higher high-frequency clone percentages at surgery, and recurrence was observed in all patients with clonality above 26.8% (18/57). A significantly higher proportion of clonal expansions was observed in active smokers at surgery than in non-smokers (25.9% vs 17.9%, p=0.02). Compared with CD4 T cells, sorted CD8 T cells held more high-frequency clones, which suggests that the mucosal expansions were mostly CD8. Only a subgroup of patients, of unstated size, had mucosal CD4 and CD8 T cells sorted and sequenced.

The chain employs TRBV5-1 and TRBJ2-5; no D gene can be assigned with confidence. Material: CD4+ T cells sorted from the ileum. This sequence was found in an adult with Crohn's disease. The nucleotides read TGCGCCAGCAGCTTGGGAGACACTTTAGAGACCCAGTACTTC. The translation is CASSLGDTLETQYF.